This is a list of T cell receptor beta chains from one sample in a study of T cell changes during pregnancy in multiple sclerosis. Measured with immunoSEQ multiplex PCR; TCRdb has only the in-frame clones, and not every one. The repertoire has fewer than 70,000 clones, over 85% of them found once; the top ten carry roughly 1.4%. This specimen consisted of peripheral blood, obtained in the second trimester of pregnancy. These receptors originate from a female donor with multiple sclerosis, enrolled in a pregnancy study. Each CDR3 is given with its conserved first and last residue. The D gene is left open where the match is weak. Only part of the rows carry a size: once, few, many, or a class if the clone is expanded.

j_call clone_size v_call d_call cdr3_aa cdr3_nt
TRBJ1-4 NA TRBV7-9 TRBD1 CASSSRGQGADFTNEKLFF TGTGCCAGCAGCTCCCGAGGACAGGGGGCCGATTTCACTAATGAAAAACTGTTTTTT
TRBJ1-1 NA TRBV27 NA CASSGDSNTEAFF TGTGCCAGCAGCGGAGACTCGAACACTGAAGCTTTCTTT
TRBJ1-2 NA TRBV28 NA CASSVEGGSYGYTF TGTGCCAGCAGCGTCGAAGGGGGATCTTATGGCTACACCTTC
TRBJ2-3 NA TRBV2 TRBD2 CASRPFSGVTDTQYF TGTGCCAGCAGACCCTTTAGCGGGGTAACAGATACGCAGTATTTT
TRBJ1-2 NA TRBV4-3 TRBD1 CASSQTGVRGYTF TGCGCCAGCAGCCAAACAGGGGTACGGGGCTACACCTTC
TRBJ1-3 NA TRBV2 TRBD1 CASSGQGSGNTIYF TGTGCCAGCAGTGGACAGGGATCCGGAAACACCATATATTTT
TRBJ2-7 NA TRBV12-5 TRBD1 CASGLGGGRHEQYF TGTGCTAGTGGTTTGGGAGGGGGCAGACACGAGCAGTACTTC
TRBJ2-1 NA TRBV6-1 NA CAHALLGPREQFF TGTGCCCATGCCTTGTTGGGGCCCAGGGAGCAGTTCTTC
TRBJ1-3 NA TRBV27 NA CASSSLSSGNTIYF TGTGCCAGCAGTTCCCTCAGCTCTGGAAACACCATATATTTT
TRBJ1-1 NA TRBV11-2 TRBD1 CASSVTGDRNTEAFF TGTGCCAGCAGCGTAACAGGGGACCGGAACACTGAAGCTTTCTTT
TRBJ2-3 NA TRBV6-8 NA CASSYSAEDTQYF TGTGCCAGCAGTTACAGCGCTGAAGATACGCAGTATTTT
TRBJ2-1 NA TRBV7-2 TRBD2 CASSYSGREQFF TGTGCCAGCAGCTATAGCGGGCGGGAGCAGTTCTTC
TRBJ2-1 NA TRBV7-9 NA CASSIRDFSPNEQFF TGTGCCAGCAGCATCCGGGACTTTTCCCCCAATGAGCAGTTCTTC
TRBJ2-7 once TRBV4-1 TRBD2 CASSPTWTSGRVGQYF TGCGCCAGCAGCCCTACTTGGACTAGCGGGAGGGTGGGGCAGTACTTC
TRBJ2-7 NA TRBV5-1 NA CASSFRPGGEAYEQYF TGCGCCAGCAGCTTCAGACCTGGGGGCGAGGCCTACGAGCAGTACTTC
TRBJ2-2 NA TRBV27 NA CASSLAVGIPGELFF TGTGCCAGCAGTTTAGCAGTCGGGATTCCGGGGGAGCTGTTTTTT